This entry is about one TCR beta chain. Its specificity is not known. The sample originates from a study of T cells in localized non-small cell lung cancer. Study-wide points: Clonality peaked in uninvolved adjacent lung rather than tumor. A raised T cell density in blood coincided with lengthier overall survival. Median about 58 top-100 tumor clones were shared with paired adjacent lung. As only one tumor region underwent sequencing, heterogeneity remains possible.

Germline CDR1 is SQVTM and CDR2 is ANQGSEA. The CDR3 length is 17 residues. With 6 bases removed from V and 0 bases from J, the gap between germline ends came to 24 bases. The method was immunoSEQ multiplex PCR; TCRdb's version includes in-frame clones alone and lacks a portion of them. The sample includes around 64,000 clones, approximately 93% of them seen just once. This material consisted of peripheral blood, taken before any cancer treatment. The J gene is TRBJ2-7, the V gene TRBV29-1; tentative D call: TRBD2 (7 bases). The origin of this receptor is a man aged 40 to 70 with stage I lung adenocarcinoma. In DNA, the CDR3 is TGCAGCGTCAAAGACATCCTAGGGGGGGGAAGCTCCTACGAGCAGTACTTC. Residues: CSVKDILGGGSSYEQYF.